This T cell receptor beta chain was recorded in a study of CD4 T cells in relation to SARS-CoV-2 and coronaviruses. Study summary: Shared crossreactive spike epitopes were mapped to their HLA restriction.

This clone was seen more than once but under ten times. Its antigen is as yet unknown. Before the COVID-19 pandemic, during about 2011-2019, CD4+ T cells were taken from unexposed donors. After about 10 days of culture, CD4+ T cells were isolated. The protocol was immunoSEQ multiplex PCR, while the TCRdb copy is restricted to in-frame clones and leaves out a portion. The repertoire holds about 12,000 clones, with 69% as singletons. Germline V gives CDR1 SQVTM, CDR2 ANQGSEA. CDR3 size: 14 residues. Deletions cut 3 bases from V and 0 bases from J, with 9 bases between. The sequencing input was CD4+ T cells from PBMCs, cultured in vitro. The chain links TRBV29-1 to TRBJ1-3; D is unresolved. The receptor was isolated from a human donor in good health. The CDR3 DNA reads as TGCAGCGTTGAGAGTCCAAGCTCTGGAAACACCATATATTTT. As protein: CSVESPSSGNTIYF.